The 14 T cell receptor beta chains in this list originate from one sample, sequenced in a study of T cells in localized non-small cell lung cancer. Assay used: immunoSEQ multiplex PCR; TCRdb lists only in-frame clones, some missing. The sample yields 59,000 or so clones, about 89% seen once. The sequencing here drew on peripheral blood, taken before any cancer treatment. Every receptor here comes from a man between 40 and 70 years old with stage I lung adenocarcinoma.

The chain links TRBV4-1 to TRBJ1-1, with D possibly matching TRBD1 (6 bases). This CDR3 spans 15 amino acids. Germline loops: CDR1 MGHRA, CDR2 YSYEKL. Trimming pared 4 bases from V and 3 bases from J, leaving 15 bases between. CDR3 DNA sequence: TGCGCCAGCAGCCTCGGTTGGGGGGCGGACACTGAAGCTTTCTTT. Translating it yields CASSLGWGADTEAFF.

The genes are TRBV10-3 and TRBJ2-7; 7 nucleotides line up with TRBD2. Germline V gene sequence: CDR1 ENHRY, CDR2 SYGVKD. This CDR3 contains 13 residues. V dropped 10 bases and J dropped 3; count of bases not matched to a gene: 9. The CDR3 DNA reads as TGTGCCAGTTCTAATTCGGGGGGCTACGAGCAGTACTTC. Protein sequence: CASSNSGGYEQYF.

The V call is TRBV30, the J call TRBJ1-3; 9 bases are a match to TRBD1. V lost 0 bases to trimming and J lost 7 bases; unmatched junction nucleotides: 4. This CDR3 region has 14 residues. The germline CDR1 and CDR2 sequences are GTSNPN and SVGIG (reference sequence). The CDR3 region is CAWSVTGGTNTIYF. For the CDR3, the DNA is TGTGCCTGGAGTGTCACAGGGGGCACGAACACCATATATTTT.

The chain has TRBV6-5 and TRBJ2-1; D remains unclear. CDR3 length equals 15 residues. From germline, CDR1 is MNHEY and CDR2 SVGAGI. The V end lost 2 bases, the J end lost 4 bases, and 12 bases lay between the germline ends. CDR3 in DNA: TGTGCCAGCAGTTACCCCAACGGTGGGTACAATGAGCAGTTCTTC. It specifies CASSYPNGGYNEQFF.

The chain uses TRBV5-1 and TRBJ2-2; TRBD1 matches at 9 bases. CDR3 length: 15 amino acids. Germline trimming cut 4 bases from V and 4 bases from J; bases unmatched to any gene: 5. Germline CDR1 and CDR2: SGHRS and YFSETQ. The CDR3 sequence is CASSAGQGGTGELFF. CDR3 coding DNA: TGCGCCAGCAGCGCGGGACAGGGAGGCACCGGGGAGCTGTTTTTT.

The chain combines TRBV6-6 with TRBJ2-3; D ambiguous. The V gene's germline CDR1 is MNHNY and CDR2 SVGAGI (reference sequence). This CDR3 is 12 amino acids long. V lost 6 bases and J 0 bases, leaving 4 bases between the germline ends. The CDR3 sequence is CASSPSTDTQYF. CDR3 in DNA: TGTGCCAGCAGCCCCAGCACAGATACGCAGTATTTT.

Worth noting for this clone: One end of the junction varies from germline; a read error may be responsible. This rearrangement joins TRBV7-7 to TRBJ1-2; D possibly corresponds to TRBD1 (5 bases). The germline V gene has CDR1 SSHAT and CDR2 FNYEAQ (reference sequence). CDR3 length: 12 residues. CDR3 DNA sequence: TGTGCTAGCAGCATTCCTGGAGGGGCTCTCACCTTC. The encoded protein is CASSIPGGALTF.

The rearrangement uses TRBV11-1 and TRBJ2-3; a weak D match, TRBD1 (7 bases). The CDR3 sequence is 12 residues long. Germline V gene data show CDR1 as SGHAT and CDR2 as FQDESV (reference sequence). Trimming took off 4 bases at V and 11 bases at J, with 13 bases between the two ends. Here the CDR3 reads CASSSQGRRQYF. The CDR3 DNA is TGTGCCAGCAGCTCACAGGGGAGGAGGCAGTATTTT.

This chain joins TRBV4-3 and TRBJ2-2, with D possibly TRBD2 on 6 matching bases. CDR3 length: 16 amino acids. CDR1 and CDR2 (germline): LGHNA, YSLEER. The germline V and J ends were trimmed by 0 bases and 1 base, with 9 bases remaining between them. The CDR3 here is CASSQDGGRNTGELFF. The DNA for the CDR3 is TGCGCCAGCAGCCAAGACGGGGGAAGGAACACCGGGGAGCTGTTTTTT.

This chain connects TRBV6-1 to TRBJ2-3, with a weak D call TRBD2 (6 bases). This CDR3 spans 14 amino acids. Germline CDR1 reads MNHNS; CDR2 reads SASEGT. V was cut by 4 bases and J by 6 bases, with 14 bases left in between. The CDR3 DNA reads TGTGCCAGCAGTGCTGGGGGGACGAGGGATACGCAGTATTTT. Translation gives CASSAGGTRDTQYF.

In DNA form, the CDR3 reads TGTGCCAGCAGCCTTGGACTAGCGGGAGGGTACAATGAGCAGTTCTTC. Its protein is CASSLGLAGGYNEQFF. The chain recombines TRBV6-6 with TRBJ2-1, with 15 bases lining up with TRBD2. Unmatched junction bases numbered 4, after V lost 6 bases and J lost 4 bases. CDR3 size: 16 residues. The germline V gene encodes CDR1 MNHNY and CDR2 SVGAGI (reference sequence).

The chain has TRBV7-9 and TRBJ2-1; D remains unclear. Germline assignment: CDR1 SEHNR and CDR2 FQNEAQ (reference sequence). Trimming left V 3 bases short and J 9 bases short, with 9 bases between. The CDR3 is 12 residues long. The CDR3 region has the DNA TGTGCCAGCAGCTTCATCGACGGTGAGCAGTTCTTC. Its translation is CASSFIDGEQFF.

J is TRBJ2-2 and V is TRBV7-2; possible D gene TRBD2, 6 bases. The CDR3 is 13 amino acids. Trimming took off 5 bases at V and 9 bases at J, with 13 bases between the two ends. CDR1 SGHTA and CDR2 FQGNSA come from the germline V gene. The CDR3 protein is CASSPSAGRELFF. The CDR3, as DNA: TGTGCCAGCAGCCCAAGTGCGGGGAGGGAGCTGTTTTTT. Filled out from reference TRBV7-2 and TRBJ2-2, the complete variable domain reads GAGVSQSPSNKVTEKGKDVELRCDPISGHTALYWYRQSLGQGLEFLIYFQGNSAPDKSGLPSDRFSAERTGGSVSTLTIQRTQQEDSAVYLCASSPSAGRELFFGEGSRLTVL.

The CDR3 here is CASCRAGVDEQYF. The CDR3, as DNA: TGTGCCAGCTGCAGGGCGGGAGTGGACGAGCAGTACTTC. The chain combines TRBV6-6 with TRBJ2-7, with 7 bases matching TRBD2. The junction had 9 bases not matched to a gene; V was cut back by 8 bases and J by 5 bases. The germline V gene has CDR1 MNHNY and CDR2 SVGAGI (reference sequence). CDR3 size: 13 residues.